This is a list of T cell receptor beta chains from one sample in a study of tumor and adjacent non-tumor tissue in lung cancer. Using its own MiXCR run on the multiplex PCR reads, TCRdb lists one record per CDR3 protein. The table has 91,000 or so distinct CDR3 sequences, roughly 66% seen once; the top ten hold 15% to 20%. The sequencing input was lung tumor tissue. These receptors were taken from a man aged 55 to 70 with non-small cell lung cancer. Each CDR3 is given without its conserved first and last residue. The D gene is left open where the match is weak.

d_call: TRBD2; v_call: TRBV11-2; j_call: TRBJ2-7; cdr3_aa: ASSLDILAGQEWGVEQY
d_call: .; v_call: TRBV14; j_call: TRBJ2-1; cdr3_aa: SRSSNLNNKQF
d_call: TRBD1; v_call: TRBV12-3/TRBV12-4; j_call: TRBJ2-4; cdr3_aa: ANRGRQGNIQY
d_call: .; v_call: TRBV10-2; j_call: TRBJ1-6; cdr3_aa: VGSEEGLYNSPLH
d_call: .; v_call: TRBV11-2; j_call: TRBJ1-2; cdr3_aa: ANSASAGVGGYK
d_call: TRBD1; v_call: TRBV5-4; j_call: TRBJ2-1; cdr3_aa: ASSQGTGGSPYNEQF
d_call: .; v_call: TRBV6-1; j_call: TRBJ2-7; cdr3_aa: TSSEVPPGYEQY
d_call: .; v_call: TRBV4-2; j_call: TRBJ1-1; cdr3_aa: ASSQDSGGYTEAF
d_call: .; v_call: TRBV11-2; j_call: TRBJ2-1; cdr3_aa: ASSLVRELPYRGERF
d_call: .; v_call: TRBV6-6; j_call: TRBJ1-5; cdr3_aa: ASSIREGNRPQH
d_call: TRBD1; v_call: TRBV19; j_call: TRBJ2-7; cdr3_aa: ASSIAHRGRYEQY
d_call: .; v_call: TRBV5-8; j_call: TRBJ2-1; cdr3_aa: ASSGRTVNNEQF
d_call: .; v_call: TRBV28; j_call: TRBJ1-1; cdr3_aa: ASRGLDGTEVF
d_call: TRBD1; v_call: TRBV5-1; j_call: TRBJ1-1; cdr3_aa: ASSRSQGGGTEAF
d_call: TRBD1; v_call: TRBV9; j_call: TRBJ1-4; cdr3_aa: ASSVEGQHNEKLF
d_call: .; v_call: TRBV4-1; j_call: TRBJ1-6; cdr3_aa: ASSLIWGNSPLH
d_call: .; v_call: TRBV29-1; j_call: TRBJ2-1; cdr3_aa: SVEGSHNYNEQF
d_call: .; v_call: TRBV13; j_call: TRBJ2-3; cdr3_aa: ARIRVAVGTDTQY
d_call: .; v_call: TRBV12-3/TRBV12-4; j_call: TRBJ1-1; cdr3_aa: ASKDRGRDAEAF
d_call: .; v_call: TRBV5-4; j_call: TRBJ2-5; cdr3_aa: ASQPVEGETQY
d_call: .; v_call: TRBV20-1; j_call: TRBJ2-7; cdr3_aa: SAGGGEGNYEQY
d_call: TRBD1; v_call: TRBV11-2; j_call: TRBJ1-1; cdr3_aa: ASSPGGLNTEAF
d_call: .; v_call: TRBV11-1; j_call: TRBJ2-1; cdr3_aa: ANISPGAVYNEQF
d_call: .; v_call: TRBV11-3; j_call: TRBJ2-5; cdr3_aa: TSSLDYSTTQY
d_call: TRBD2; v_call: TRBV11-1; j_call: TRBJ2-1; cdr3_aa: ACSSTFSGRSVNEQF
d_call: TRBD2; v_call: TRBV11-2; j_call: TRBJ2-2; cdr3_aa: ASSDSGTNTGELF
d_call: TRBD2; v_call: TRBV12-5; j_call: TRBJ2-3; cdr3_aa: VSDLGTSGTLGTQY